This entry features one TCR beta chain sequence. The antigen is not known. Unrecorded immune exposures were likely, despite nominal health at sampling. This CDR3 has 14 residues. Germline V gene lookup returns CDR1 MNHEY and CDR2 SVGAGI. Deletions cut 2 bases from V and 8 bases from J, with 10 bases between. These data belong to a study of cytomegalovirus exposure and HLA in healthy donors. This PCR relied on a set of 60 Vbeta primers and 13 Jbeta primers. The table came from immunoSEQ multiplex PCR; TCRdb's copy has only in-frame clones and leaves some out. The data contain about 120,000 clones, around 79% of them singletons. The study's findings and limits: Three of the chains that were CMV-associated were confirmed in vitro to be specific for CMV antigens. Later on, an analysis found that several of the most significant clusters appeared to be linked to common viral pathogens, which included parvovirus B19. An Asian-associated ancestry cluster reportedly showed fewer N-insertions than the roughly 600-donor mean in a later analysis.

The chain carries TRBV6-5 and TRBJ1-6; D gene ambiguous. This receptor was taken from a woman aged 25-40 years in good health and CMV-seronegative. Input material: PBMCs. The CDR3 DNA is TGTGCCAGCAGTTACGAGGGTTTCGATTCACCCCTCCACTTT. Amino acids: CASSYEGFDSPLHF.